These T cell receptor beta chains were read from a single sample in a study of Graves' ophthalmopathy and Graves' hyperthyroidism. TCRdb processed the multiplex PCR reads anew with MiXCR; each CDR3 protein has one entry. The repertoire holds about 210,000 distinct CDR3 sequences, with under 30% as singletons. Sample: peripheral blood. The receptors were gathered from a middle-aged man with Graves' ophthalmopathy. Each CDR3 is given with its conserved first and last residue. A D gene is named only where the DNA matches it firmly. Expanded clones are given a class, and other clones once, few, many or no size at all.

TRBV7-3	once	TRBD2	TRBJ2-7	TGTGCCAGCAGCTTAAGGGAGAGCCAAACTCTAGCGGGAACACCCTACGAGCAGTACTTC	CASSLRESQTLAGTPYEQYF
TRBV6-2/TRBV6-3	many	TRBD2	TRBJ2-2	TGTGCCAGCAGTTACGGCCTAGCGGGCGCCGGGGAGCTGTTTTTT	CASSYGLAGAGELFF
TRBV20-1	once	TRBD1	TRBJ1-1	TGCAGTGCTTTCTACAGGGGGCTTAACACTGAAGCTTTCTTT	CSAFYRGLNTEAFF
TRBV6-1	NA	NA	TRBJ2-7	TGTGCCAGCAGTGAATCGATCGCCATCCACGAGCAGTACTTC	CASSESIAIHEQYF
TRBV7-9	many	NA	TRBJ2-7	TGTGCCAGCAGCCCCCAGGGGCCCACCTACGAGCAGTACTTC	CASSPQGPTYEQYF
TRBV19	NA	NA	TRBJ2-3	TGTGCCAGCAACACGGGGAGCACAGATACGCAGTATTTT	CASNTGSTDTQYF
TRBV6-5	NA	NA	TRBJ1-1	TGTGCCAGCAGTTACTCAACCAACACTGAAGCTTTCTTT	CASSYSTNTEAFF
TRBV11-3	many	TRBD2	TRBJ2-7	TGTGCCAGCAGCTCCGACCGACTAGCGGGAGGGCCAGGCTCCTACGAGCAGTACTTC	CASSSDRLAGGPGSYEQYF
TRBV9	many	TRBD2	TRBJ2-7	TGTGCCAGCAGCGTCATGAAGGGCGGCGGGAGGGTTGGCGAGCAGTACTTC	CASSVMKGGGRVGEQYF
TRBV6-2/TRBV6-3	NA	TRBD1	TRBJ1-1	TGTGCCAGCAGGCTGACAGGGTGGACTGAAGCTTTCTTT	CASRLTGWTEAFF
TRBV6-1	many	NA	TRBJ1-1	TGTGCCAGCAGTGAATGGACGGAGCAGAACACTGAAGCTTTCTTT	CASSEWTEQNTEAFF
TRBV5-1	many	NA	TRBJ1-1	TGCGCCAGCAGCTTGGCGGCGGAGAACACTGAAGCTTTCTTT	CASSLAAENTEAFF
TRBV24-1	many	TRBD1	TRBJ2-5	TGTGCCACCAGTGAACGCGACAGGGGAGGACAAGAGACCCAGTACTTC	CATSERDRGGQETQYF
TRBV6-5	NA	NA	TRBJ2-5	TGTGCCAGCAGCCACCAACAAGAGACCCAGTACTTC	CASSHQQETQYF
TRBV12-3/TRBV12-4	many	NA	TRBJ2-5	TGTGCCAGCAGTTTATTTCAGAGCCAAGAGACCCAGTACTTC	CASSLFQSQETQYF
TRBV28	many	NA	TRBJ2-2	TGTGCCAGCAGTTCTGGAGGGTCCACCGGGGAGCTGTTTTTT	CASSSGGSTGELFF
TRBV30	many	TRBD1	TRBJ1-6	TGTGCCTGGAGACTTGGACAGGGATTTACACCCCTCCACTTT	CAWRLGQGFTPLHF
TRBV19	NA	NA	TRBJ1-1	TGTGCCAGTAGTTCACAGGGTAGCGGCACTGAAGCTTTCTTT	CASSSQGSGTEAFF
TRBV6-2/TRBV6-3	NA	NA	TRBJ2-7	TGTGCCAGCAGCTTAGCCCCCGGGTCCCTAGCGCCCTACTACGAGCAGTACTTC	CASSLAPGSLAPYYEQYF
TRBV27	many	NA	TRBJ2-2	TGTGCCAGCAGTTTAAGCGGGCCGAACACCGGGGAGCTGTTTTTT	CASSLSGPNTGELFF
TRBV11-2	many	TRBD2	TRBJ2-5	TGTGCCAGCAGCTTCAAGCGGGAGGACGAGACCCAGTACTTC	CASSFKREDETQYF